These 32 T cell receptor beta chains share one sample of origin, sequenced in a study of shared clonotypes between healthy human individuals. Data came from immunoSEQ multiplex PCR; TCRdb stores just in-frame clones and leaves some out. The table records roughly 2,000,000 clones, about 95% of them present only once. Positively selected for CCR7, the CD45RO-negative cells used as naive CD8 cells excluded terminally differentiated effector memory CD45RA+ cells. The sequencing input was naive CD8+ T cells sorted from blood. Every receptor here comes from a man aged 18 to 35 in good health.

V gene TRBV10-3 combines with J gene TRBJ1-5; 11 nucleotides line up with TRBD1. In germline, CDR1 is ENHRY, CDR2 SYGVKD. Germline trimming cut 6 bases from V and 7 bases from J; bases unmatched to any gene: 5. This CDR3 spans 14 amino acids. CDR3 DNA: TGTGCCATCAGCCGGGACAGGGGGTGGCAGCCCCAGCATTTT. Translated, it gives CAISRDRGWQPQHF.

This sequence joins TRBV4-1 and TRBJ1-1, with a possible D match to TRBD1 (6 bases). The germline CDR1 and CDR2 sequences are MGHRA and YSYEKL. V was clipped by 4 bases and J by 4 bases, with 16 bases between them. The CDR3 totals 15 residues. The chain's CDR3 is CASSRNQGPGTEAFF. For the CDR3, the DNA is TGCGCCAGCAGCCGGAACCAGGGGCCAGGCACTGAAGCTTTCTTT.

The chain has TRBV6-5 and TRBJ1-2; no reliable D call. V was pared by 5 bases and J by 5 bases, with 15 bases between. Germline-derived CDR1 and CDR2 are MNHEY and SVGAGI. The CDR3 is 14 residues long. Written as DNA, the CDR3 is TGTGCCAGCAGTCCTACCGACGTGCCATATGGCTACACCTTC. Residues: CASSPTDVPYGYTF.

The rearrangement uses TRBV27 and TRBJ2-1; D is perhaps TRBD2 (6 bases). The CDR3 is 16 residues long. The V end lost 2 bases, the J end lost 0 bases, and 11 bases lay between the germline ends. Germline CDR1 reads MNHEY; CDR2 reads SMNVEV (reference sequence). The CDR3 DNA is TGTGCCAGCAGTTTAAACGGAGGGAACTCCTACAATGAGCAGTTCTTC. Protein sequence: CASSLNGGNSYNEQFF.

The chain employs TRBV12-1 and TRBJ2-5. TRBV12-1 counts as a pseudogene. The CDR3 consists of 13 residues. The DNA for the CDR3 is TGTGCCAGCAGCTTCGGCGGACGAGAGACCCAGTACTTC. Residues: CASSFGGRETQYF.

This clone was seen just once. The chain carries TRBV7-8 and TRBJ1-5; unclear D gene. Per germline, CDR1 SGHVS and CDR2 FQNEAQ. Trimming left V 0 bases short and J 7 bases short, with 13 bases between. The length of the CDR3 is 15 residues. Written as DNA, the CDR3 is TGTGCCAGCAGCTTAGCCCCCCTCTCGTCCCAGCCCCAGCATTTT. The encoded protein is CASSLAPLSSQPQHF.

The chain recombines TRBV6-1 with TRBJ1-6; 7 bases agree with TRBD1. Germline lookup yields CDR1 MNHNS and CDR2 SASEGT. V shed 2 bases, J shed 1 base, and the junction held 5 bases outside the gene matches. The CDR3 runs 17 residues. CDR3 loop: CASSERDSLSYNSPLHF. In DNA form, the CDR3 reads TGTGCCAGCAGTGAAAGGGACAGCCTATCCTATAATTCACCCCTCCACTTT.

This chain links TRBV19 with TRBJ2-2; D is unclear. Germline CDR1 LNHDA, CDR2 SQIVND (reference sequence). This CDR3 region has 13 residues. Trimming cost V 3 bases and J 2 bases, with 4 bases left between them. The CDR3 here is CASSMINTGELFF. The CDR3 DNA follows: TGTGCCAGTAGTATGATTAACACCGGGGAGCTGTTTTTT.

This chain connects TRBV10-2 to TRBJ2-5, with D maybe TRBD1 (5 bases). V lost 3 bases to trimming and J lost 5 bases, with 16 bases between them. Germline values: CDR1 WSHSY, CDR2 SAAADI. CDR3 size: 15 residues. CDR3 sequence reads: CASSDSAGIGETQYF. CDR3 DNA: TGCGCCAGCAGTGATTCGGCAGGGATCGGGGAGACCCAGTACTTC.

The V gene is TRBV14, the J gene TRBJ1-4; unclear D gene. The germline V gene has CDR1 SGHDN and CDR2 FVKESK. Trimming took off 4 bases at V and 7 bases at J, with 13 bases between the two ends. CDR3 length: 14 amino acids. CDR3 in amino acids: CASSPGGFGEKLFF. The CDR3 DNA follows: TGTGCCAGCAGCCCCGGTGGGTTCGGTGAAAAACTGTTTTTT.

CDR3 bases: TGCAGCGCTCCGGGACAGCTCTACGAGCAGTACTTC. Encoded protein: CSAPGQLYEQYF. The chain joins TRBV29-1 to TRBJ2-7; 7 bases map to TRBD1. The V segment lost 7 bases and the J segment 3 bases; nucleotides outside the gene matches: 6. Germline CDR1 and CDR2: SQVTM and ANQGSEA. The CDR3 runs to 12 residues.

V gene TRBV6-1 combines with J gene TRBJ2-7; D is possibly TRBD1 (5 bases). The CDR3 spans 15 residues. CDR1 and CDR2 (germline): MNHNS, SASEGT. V lost 4 bases, J lost 0 bases, and 13 bases lay in between. The chain's CDR3 is CASSVNRQISYEQYF. The CDR3 DNA sequence: TGTGCCAGCAGTGTGAATCGACAGATCTCCTACGAGCAGTACTTC.

This clone has only one observation. V usage is TRBV5-5 and J usage is TRBJ1-1; a weak D match, TRBD1 (5 bases). Germline assignment: CDR1 SGHKS and CDR2 YYEKEE (reference sequence). The V gene lost 3 bases and the J gene lost 6 bases, with 15 bases spanning the gap. CDR3 size: 14 residues. CDR3 nucleotides: TGTGCCAGCAGCTCGGGACTTCGGTTGGCTGAAGCTTTCTTT. Amino acids: CASSSGLRLAEAFF.

V gene TRBV28 combines with J gene TRBJ2-3, with 9 bases identical to TRBD2. This CDR3 spans 16 amino acids. With V trimmed by 5 bases and J by 0 bases, 6 bases remained unmatched. CDR1 is MDHEN and CDR2 is SYDVKM in the germline V gene. CDR3 loop: CASSPPAGGSTDTQYF. For the CDR3, the DNA is TGTGCCAGCAGTCCGCCGGCGGGGGGGAGCACAGATACGCAGTATTTT.

Comment on this clone: This CDR3 is also generated by other DNA sequences in the sample. The rearrangement joins TRBV4-1 to TRBJ1-1; D unresolved. Germline V CDR1 and CDR2: MGHRA, YSYEKL. The CDR3 contains 14 residues. Trimming stripped 0 bases from V and 0 bases from J, with 5 bases between. The CDR3 DNA sequence: TGCGCCAGCAGCCAAGAATCTTTGAACACTGAAGCTTTCTTT. Protein sequence: CASSQESLNTEAFF.

CDR3 protein: CASSVEWGGSYEQYF. CDR3 sequence (DNA): TGTGCCAGCAGCGTAGAATGGGGGGGCTCCTACGAGCAGTACTTC. V gene TRBV9 combines with J gene TRBJ2-7; TRBD2 matches 7 bases. The CDR3 is made up of 15 amino acids. The V gene's germline CDR1 is SGDLS and CDR2 YYNGEE. The J segment lost 0 bases and the V segment lost 0 bases, leaving 3 bases of the junction unmatched.

This chain links TRBV19 with TRBJ1-1; weak D call: TRBD1 (6 bases). Germline loops: CDR1 LNHDA, CDR2 SQIVND (reference sequence). CDR3 size: 15 residues. V gave up 5 bases and J gave up 0 bases, with 13 bases separating them. The DNA of the CDR3 is TGTGCCAGTAGTCCACGGACAGAATTGAACACTGAAGCTTTCTTT. The encoded protein is CASSPRTELNTEAFF.

Only one count was recorded for this clone. The chain combines TRBV9 with TRBJ1-1, with 7 bases identical to TRBD1. Germline V gene sequence: CDR1 SGDLS, CDR2 YYNGEE. The CDR3 extends over 15 amino acids. V was clipped by 9 bases and J by 0 bases; unmatched bases: 11. CDR3 nucleotide sequence: TGTGCCACTTCCCCCAGACAGGGTCTGAACACTGAAGCTTTCTTT. It specifies CATSPRQGLNTEAFF.

The chain employs TRBV6-1 and TRBJ2-7; 13 bases fit TRBD2. CDR1 and CDR2 from the germline V gene are MNHNS and SASEGT. Trimming removed 0 bases from V and 4 bases from J; junction bases left unmatched: 6. The CDR3 contains 17 residues. The DNA of the CDR3 is TGTGCCAGCAGTGAAGCACTAGCGGGAGGGCCGACGTACGAGCAGTACTTC. Amino acid sequence: CASSEALAGGPTYEQYF.

Only a few counts were recorded for this clone. Other DNA variants within this sample encode the same CDR3. The rearrangement joins TRBV14 to TRBJ2-1; the D is unclear. Germline values: CDR1 SGHDN, CDR2 FVKESK. The CDR3 runs 14 residues. The ends were cut back, 2 bases at V and 0 bases at J, with 5 bases in the middle. The CDR3 is CASSQPGSYNEQFF. The CDR3 DNA follows: TGTGCCAGCAGCCAACCAGGCTCCTACAATGAGCAGTTCTTC.

This chain uses TRBV30 with TRBJ2-7, with TRBD2 as a possible D gene (6 bases). The germline V and J ends were trimmed by 4 bases and 3 bases, with 10 bases remaining between them. From germline, CDR1 is GTSNPN and CDR2 SVGIG (reference sequence). The CDR3 loop spans 12 amino acids. CDR3 nucleotides: TGTGCCTGGATGGAGGGGAACTACGAGCAGTACTTC. Encoded protein: CAWMEGNYEQYF.

The chain has TRBV29-1 and TRBJ2-1; TRBD2 agrees at 16 bases. J was trimmed by 4 bases and V by 6 bases; bases with no gene match: 12. The CDR3 is 18 amino acids. Germline V CDR1 and CDR2: SQVTM, ANQGSEA. The CDR3 here is CSVPPGTSGRARYNEQFF. CDR3 DNA: TGCAGCGTCCCCCCAGGGACTAGCGGGAGGGCCAGGTACAATGAGCAGTTCTTC.

The chain joins TRBV27 to TRBJ2-1; D assignment may be TRBD1 or TRBD2 (5 bases each). V lost 0 bases and J lost 9, with 12 bases in between. Germline V lookup: CDR1 MNHEY, CDR2 SMNVEV (reference sequence). The CDR3 is made up of 14 amino acids. The CDR3 region has the DNA TGTGCCAGCAGTTTATCGAGGGGCTGGGTTGAGCAGTTCTTC. Its translation: CASSLSRGWVEQFF.

The rearrangement links TRBV15 to TRBJ2-7, with TRBD1 matching 7 bases. V lost 5 bases to trimming and J lost 3 bases; unmatched junction nucleotides: 4. The CDR3 extends over 13 amino acids. Germline CDR1 and CDR2: LNHNV and YYDKDF (reference sequence). The DNA for the CDR3 is TGTGCCACCAGCGGTGACAGGGTCTACGAGCAGTACTTC. The encoded protein is CATSGDRVYEQYF.

The V and J genes are TRBV7-2 and TRBJ2-7, with a possible D match to TRBD2 (7 bases). From germline, CDR1 is SGHTA and CDR2 FQGNSA. The ends were cut back, 5 bases at V and 0 bases at J, with 14 bases in the middle. This CDR3 has 15 amino acids. The CDR3 sequence is CASSEGRDNSYEQYF. Written as DNA, the CDR3 is TGTGCCAGCAGCGAAGGGAGGGACAACTCCTACGAGCAGTACTTC. The full variable domain, its missing parts supplied by reference TRBV7-2 and TRBJ2-7, is GAGVSQSPSNKVTEKGKDVELRCDPISGHTALYWYRQSLGQGLEFLIYFQGNSAPDKSGLPSDRFSAERTGGSVSTLTIQRTQQEDSAVYLCASSEGRDNSYEQYFGPGTRLTVT.

The gene calls are TRBV7-9 and TRBJ2-7; TRBD1 aligns across 9 bases. The V and J ends lost 5 bases and 5 bases, in that order; junction bases with no gene match: 10. Germline-derived CDR1 and CDR2 are SEHNR and FQNEAQ (reference sequence). The CDR3 covers 15 residues. The CDR3 loop reads CASSVGTGNPDEQYF. CDR3 in DNA: TGTGCCAGCAGCGTCGGGACAGGGAATCCGGACGAGCAGTACTTC.

In the case of this clone: The same CDR3 arises from other DNA sequences in this sample as well. The chain employs TRBV4-1 and TRBJ2-7; TRBD2 is a possible D gene (6 bases). Looked up from germline, CDR1 is MGHRA and CDR2 is YSYEKL. CDR3 size: 14 residues. Trimming stripped 0 bases from V and 2 bases from J, with 8 bases between. The CDR3 coding sequence is TGCGCCAGCAGCCAAGACGGGAGCCCCTACGAGCAGTACTTC. Protein: CASSQDGSPYEQYF.

CDR3 residues: CATMGGTQEPYEQYF. The CDR3 coding sequence is TGTGCCACCATGGGCGGGACTCAGGAACCCTACGAGCAGTACTTC. V and J are TRBV28 and TRBJ2-7; a weak D match, TRBD2 (6 bases). This CDR3 has 15 residues. Germline CDR1 and CDR2: MDHEN and SYDVKM. V was cut by 10 bases and J by 2 bases, with 21 bases left in between.

The rearrangement joins TRBV25-1 to TRBJ1-6, with D possibly matching TRBD1 (5 bases). The V gene's germline CDR1 is MGHDK and CDR2 SYGVNS. Trimming pared 8 bases from V and 5 bases from J, leaving 10 bases between. CDR3 length: 13 amino acids. The CDR3 protein is CASAWGDNSPLHF. CDR3 bases: TGTGCCAGCGCATGGGGGGATAATTCACCCCTCCACTTT. The whole variable domain, filled in from reference TRBV25-1 and TRBJ1-6, reads EADIYQTPRYLVIGTGKKITLECSQTMGHDKMYWYQQDPGMELHLIHYSYGVNSTEKGDLSSESTVSRIRTEHFPLTLESARPSHTSQYLCASAWGDNSPLHFGNGTRLTVT.

The rearrangement links TRBV7-8 to TRBJ1-2; no definite D call. The CDR3 is 14 amino acids. With 1 base removed from V and 2 bases from J, the gap between germline ends came to 8 bases. Germline V CDR1 and CDR2: SGHVS, FQNEAQ. Here the CDR3 reads CASSLGETNYGYTF. CDR3 nucleotide sequence: TGTGCCAGCAGCTTAGGGGAAACCAACTATGGCTACACCTTC.

CDR3: CASSSPDRESLYEQYF. The CDR3 DNA reads as TGTGCCAGCAGCTCCCCGGACAGGGAGTCCCTCTACGAGCAGTACTTC. This chain connects TRBV7-9 to TRBJ2-7; 8 nucleotides align to TRBD1. Germline V gene lookup returns CDR1 SEHNR and CDR2 FQNEAQ (reference sequence). After removal of 4 bases from V and 3 bases from J, the junction contained 11 bases not matched to a gene. CDR3 length: 16 residues.

With regard to this clone: One end of the junction is discordant with germline, which a read error may explain. V and J are TRBV7-9 and TRBJ2-3; weak D call: TRBD1 (6 bases). The CDR3 loop spans 17 amino acids. Germline V CDR1 and CDR2: SEHNR, FQNEAQ (reference sequence). The CDR3: CATSLAFLDSVTDTQYF. CDR3 coding DNA: TGTGCCACCAGCTTAGCTTTTCTGGACAGCGTCACAGATACGCAGTATTTT. The full variable domain, its missing parts supplied by reference TRBV7-9 and TRBJ2-3, is DTGVSQNPRHKITKRGQNVTFRCDPISEHNRLYWYRQTLGQGPEFLTYFQNEAQLEKSRLLSDRFSAERPKGSFSTLEIQRTEQGDSAMYLCATSLAFLDSVTDTQYFGPGTRLTVL.